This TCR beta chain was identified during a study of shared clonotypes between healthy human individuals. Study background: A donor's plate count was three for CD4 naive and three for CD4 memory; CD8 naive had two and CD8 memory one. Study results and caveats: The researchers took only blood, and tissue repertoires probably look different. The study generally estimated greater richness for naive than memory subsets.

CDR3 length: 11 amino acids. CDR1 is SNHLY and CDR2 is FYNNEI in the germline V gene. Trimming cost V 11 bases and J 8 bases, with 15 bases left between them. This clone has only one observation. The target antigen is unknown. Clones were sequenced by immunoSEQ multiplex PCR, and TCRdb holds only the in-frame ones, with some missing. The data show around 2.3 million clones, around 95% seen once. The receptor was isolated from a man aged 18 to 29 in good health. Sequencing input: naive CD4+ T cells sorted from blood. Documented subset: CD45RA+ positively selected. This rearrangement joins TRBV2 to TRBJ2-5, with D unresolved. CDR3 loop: CAVSEESTQYF. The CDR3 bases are TGTGCCGTGTCAGAGGAAAGCACCCAGTACTTC.